This T cell receptor (beta chain) was captured by sequencing in a study of Ad26.COV2.S vaccination and SARS-CoV-2 variants. Study background: Participants got Ad26.COV2.S intramuscularly, once or twice 56 days apart.

Stated treatment: 15 to 20 received Ad26.COV2.S at low or high dose, single or two shots; about 5 received placebo; per-sample allocation not given. At day 63 after the first vaccine or placebo injection, samples were drawn. An adult aged 18-55 years in Boston served as the donor. Measured with immunoSEQ multiplex PCR; TCRdb has only the in-frame clones, and not every one. This repertoire shows around 400,000 clones, about 88% found once; its top ten account for under 2%. Trimming stripped 2 bases from V and 3 bases from J, with 5 bases between. CDR1 and CDR2 (germline): MNHEY, SMNVEV (reference sequence). The CDR3 has 12 amino acids.

The genes are TRBV27 and TRBJ2-7; TRBD2 is a possible D gene (5 bases). The sequencing used peripheral blood, collected in a trial of Ad26.COV2.S vaccine versus placebo. This receptor was identified in a person aged 18-60 years who received the Ad26.COV2.S COVID-19 vaccine or a placebo. DNA for the CDR3: TGTGCCAGCAGTTTAGCGGGCTACGAGCAGTACTTC. This gives the protein CASSLAGYEQYF.